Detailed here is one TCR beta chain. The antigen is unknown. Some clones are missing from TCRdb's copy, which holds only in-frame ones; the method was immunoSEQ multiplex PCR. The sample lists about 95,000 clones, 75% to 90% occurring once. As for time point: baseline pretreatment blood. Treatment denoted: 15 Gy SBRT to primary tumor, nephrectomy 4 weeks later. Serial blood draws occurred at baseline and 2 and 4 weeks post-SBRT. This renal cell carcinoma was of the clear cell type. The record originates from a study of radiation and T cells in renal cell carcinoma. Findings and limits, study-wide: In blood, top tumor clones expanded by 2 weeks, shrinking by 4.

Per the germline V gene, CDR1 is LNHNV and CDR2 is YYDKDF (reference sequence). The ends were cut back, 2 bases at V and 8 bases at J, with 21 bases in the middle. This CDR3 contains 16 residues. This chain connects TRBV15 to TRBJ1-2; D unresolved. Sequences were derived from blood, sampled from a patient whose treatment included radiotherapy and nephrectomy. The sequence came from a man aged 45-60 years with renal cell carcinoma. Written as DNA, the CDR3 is TGTGCCACCAGCAGAACGACCGGGCCAAGGGATGGGGGCTACACCTTC. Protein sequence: CATSRTTGPRDGGYTF.